There are a few counts of the clone carrying this TCR beta chain. Sequenced by immunoSEQ multiplex PCR; TCRdb stores in-frame clones only, minus some. The sample has 45,000 to 60,000 clones, around four fifths seen once. The CDR3 sequence is 13 residues long. Germline V gives CDR1 LNHDA, CDR2 SQIVND (reference sequence). V was pared by 9 bases and J by 2 bases, with 11 bases between. These data originate in a study of blood T cell repertoires in COVID-19. This receptor was taken from a human donor in a cohort sampled during active COVID-19. The specimen sequenced was peripheral blood. The rearrangement links TRBV19 to TRBJ1-3, with D tentatively TRBD1 (5 bases). The CDR3 DNA is TGTGCCAGCTTTCGGGGGACTGGAAACACCATATATTTT. Translating it yields CASFRGTGNTIYF.